A single sample is the source of the 21 T cell receptor beta chains below, sequenced in a study of T cells after yellow fever vaccination. TCRdb reprocessed the 5' RACE reads via MiXCR and lists one record per CDR3 protein. Altogether approximately 550,000 distinct CDR3 sequences are present, 15% to 20% being singletons, with the ten largest covering around an eighth. The starting material was PBMCs, obtained 15 days after the yellow fever booster vaccination. The source is a man aged 25-40 years who received the YFV17D yellow fever vaccine.

This clonotype was seen only a few times. The CDR3 loop is CASSPGMEGSAEAFF. DNA of the CDR3: TGTGCCAGCTCACCAGGCATGGAGGGGTCCGCTGAAGCTTTCTTT. The chain links TRBV18 to TRBJ1-1; maybe TRBD1 (5 bases). Trimming cost V 2 bases and J 6 bases, with 16 bases left between them. From germline, CDR1 is KGHSH and CDR2 LQKENI. This CDR3 has 15 amino acids.

This clonotype was found a few times. The V call is TRBV29-1, the J call TRBJ2-7; no definite D call. The CDR3 loop spans 11 amino acids. CDR1 and CDR2 from the germline V gene are SQVTM and ANQGSEA. Trimming shortened V by 6 bases and J by 5 bases, and 11 bases separated the two germline ends. The CDR3 DNA follows: TGCAGCGTCCTGTCGGGCCACGAGCAGTACTTC. Its translation: CSVLSGHEQYF.

This clonotype was detected a few times. The J gene is TRBJ2-1, the V gene TRBV15; no clear D gene. CDR3 length: 14 residues. Germline V gives CDR1 LNHNV, CDR2 YYDKDF (reference sequence). V was cut by 0 bases and J by 5 bases, with 8 bases left in between. The CDR3 loop reads CATSRDSVDNEQFF. CDR3 in DNA: TGTGCCACCAGCAGAGATTCGGTGGACAATGAGCAGTTCTTC.

This clonotype was counted only a few times. The rearrangement links TRBV11-3 to TRBJ2-1, with 8 bases matching TRBD2. This CDR3 is 16 amino acids long. V trimming: 4 bases; J trimming: 7 bases; junction bases outside the gene matches: 12. Germline CDR1 and CDR2: SGHNT and YENEEA. The CDR3 loop reads CASSSLRSGRENEQFF. CDR3 nucleotide sequence: TGTGCCAGCAGCTCCCTACGGAGCGGGAGAGAGAATGAGCAGTTCTTC.

In its sample, this clonotype was seen a few times. The chain is built from TRBV30 and TRBJ2-7, with D uncertain. This CDR3 region has 11 residues. CDR1 is GTSNPN, CDR2 SVGIG, per germline (reference sequence). V dropped 3 bases and J dropped 1 base, with 4 bases sitting between them. The CDR3 sequence: CAWSQSYEQYF. CDR3 in DNA: TGTGCCTGGAGCCAGTCCTACGAGCAGTACTTC. The full variable domain, completed using reference TRBV30 and TRBJ2-7, is SQTIHQWPATLVQPVGSPLSLECTVEGTSNPNLYWYRQAAGRGLQLLFYSVGIGQISSEVPQNLSASRPQDRQFILSSKKLLLSDSGFYLCAWSQSYEQYFGPGTRLTVT.

The genes are TRBV20-1 and TRBJ1-1; 8 bases map to TRBD1. The J segment lost 4 bases and the V segment lost 0 bases, leaving 10 bases of the junction unmatched. Germline V lookup: CDR1 DFQATT, CDR2 SNEGSKA (reference sequence). This CDR3 contains 16 residues. DNA for the CDR3: TGCAGTGCTAGAGAGGCCAGGGACAGGTTCTCCACTGAAGCTTTCTTT. Amino acids: CSAREARDRFSTEAFF.

This chain joins TRBV6-2 or TRBV6-3 and TRBJ2-6; D gene ambiguous. Germline V CDR1 and CDR2: MNHEY, SVGEGT. Trimming pared 5 bases from V and 0 bases from J, leaving 8 bases between. The CDR3 extends over 15 amino acids. The CDR3 region has the DNA TGTGCCAGCAGTGACTGGGTCTCTGGGGCCAACGTCCTGACTTTC. Protein product: CASSDWVSGANVLTF.

The table lists this clonotype with a few counts. The V call is TRBV18, the J call TRBJ1-1; D is undetermined. CDR1 and CDR2 from the germline V gene are KGHSH and LQKENI. V shed 2 bases and J shed 11 bases, with 12 bases lying between them. CDR3 length: 12 residues. CDR3 amino acids: CASSPLTADAFF. CDR3 coding DNA: TGTGCCAGCTCACCATTAACAGCAGACGCTTTCTTT.

This clonotype was counted many times. The genes are TRBV20-1 and TRBJ1-3; D gene uncertain. The CDR3 has 13 residues. Germline CDR1 is DFQATT and CDR2 is SNEGSKA (reference sequence). V lost 5 bases, J lost 2 bases, and 10 bases lay in between. The CDR3 sequence is CSALYGAGNTIYF. In DNA form, the CDR3 reads TGCAGTGCTCTCTATGGGGCTGGAAACACCATATATTTT.

Only a few counts were recorded for this clonotype. CDR3 residues: CASSLDGSSGNTIYF. The CDR3 DNA reads TGCGCCAGCAGCTTGGACGGTTCCTCTGGAAACACCATATATTTT. The chain couples TRBV5-1 to TRBJ1-3; D is undetermined. The length of the CDR3 is 15 residues. The V end was cut by 0 bases, the J end by 0 bases, with 7 bases between. Germline V lookup: CDR1 SGHRS, CDR2 YFSETQ.

The rearrangement links TRBV7-9 to TRBJ2-2, with 7 bases identical to TRBD2. The V gene end was trimmed by 8 bases and the J gene end by 6 bases; junction bases not matched to a gene: 6. The CDR3 has 13 residues. The germline V gene encodes CDR1 SEHNR and CDR2 FQNEAQ (reference sequence). CDR3 in amino acids: CASSASGAGELFF. CDR3 coding DNA: TGTGCCAGCTCGGCTAGCGGCGCCGGGGAGCTGTTTTTT.

CDR3 DNA sequence: TGTGCCAGCAACGAAGCGGGCGCGAGGGGGTCTCCAGATACGCAGTATTTT. Amino acid sequence: CASNEAGARGSPDTQYF. The chain joins TRBV7-8 to TRBJ2-3; TRBD1 or TRBD2 may be the D gene (6 bases each). Between the trimmed V and J ends, which lost 7 bases and 4 bases, there was a span of 24 bases. The CDR3 totals 17 residues. Looked up from germline, CDR1 is SGHVS and CDR2 is FQNEAQ.

The chain is built from TRBV5-1 and TRBJ2-1; a possible D gene is TRBD1 (6 bases). Per germline, CDR1 SGHRS and CDR2 YFSETQ. Trimming pared 2 bases from V and 0 bases from J, leaving 30 bases between. The CDR3 length is 22 residues. Here the CDR3 DNA reads TGCGCCAGCAGCTTCAGGCGCGAACCGATCGGACAGAAGATCCGCTCCTACAATGAGCAGTTCTTC. Encoded protein: CASSFRREPIGQKIRSYNEQFF.

This clonotype has at least ten counts. The chain uses TRBV10-3 and TRBJ1-5, with TRBD1 identical over 7 bases. Germline-derived CDR1 and CDR2 are ENHRY and SYGVKD. The CDR3 spans 14 residues. Trimming cost V 3 bases and J 4 bases; bases outside gene matches: 3. CDR3 sequence: CAISDGTANQPQHF. The CDR3, as DNA: TGTGCCATCAGTGATGGGACAGCTAATCAGCCCCAGCATTTT.

In its sample, this clonotype was seen a few times. The CDR3 loop reads CASSIRGGVPNTGELFF. For the CDR3, the DNA is TGCGCCAGCAGCATACGGGGTGGGGTCCCGAACACCGGGGAGCTGTTTTTT. The chain joins TRBV5-1 to TRBJ2-2; TRBD2 is a possible D gene (5 bases). V gave up 4 bases and J gave up 0 bases, with 16 bases separating them. Germline lookup yields CDR1 SGHRS and CDR2 YFSETQ. The CDR3 consists of 17 residues.

V and J are TRBV4-3 and TRBJ1-1; D is possibly TRBD1 (6 bases). V was cut by 2 bases and J by 3 bases, with 10 bases left in between. The CDR3 extends over 14 amino acids. Germline-derived CDR1 and CDR2 are LGHNA and YSLEER. The CDR3 sequence is CASSQSRGYTEAFF. In nucleotides, the CDR3 is TGCGCCAGCAGCCAATCCAGGGGCTACACTGAAGCTTTCTTT.

The genes are TRBV9 and TRBJ2-3; 7 bases map to TRBD2. J gave up 2 bases and V 4 bases, and 7 bases lay outside the gene matches. The CDR3 is 15 residues long. Germline V lookup: CDR1 SGDLS, CDR2 YYNGEE. Written as DNA, the CDR3 is TGTGCCAGCAGCACTACGGGACTATCCACAGATACGCAGTATTTT. Protein sequence: CASSTTGLSTDTQYF.

V is TRBV11-2 and J is TRBJ1-1; D ambiguous. The germline V gene has CDR1 SGHAT and CDR2 FQNNGV. The CDR3 spans 17 residues. V was trimmed by 0 bases and J by 0 bases, leaving 14 bases between them. The CDR3 DNA reads as TGTGCCAGCAGCTTAGATTGGAGTCAGACCATGAACACTGAAGCTTTCTTT. As protein: CASSLDWSQTMNTEAFF.

This clonotype was counted many times. The J gene is TRBJ2-7, the V gene TRBV20-1, with D uncertain. The ends were cut back, 4 bases at V and 3 bases at J, with 10 bases in the middle. CDR1 DFQATT and CDR2 SNEGSKA come from the germline V gene (reference sequence). This CDR3 is built from 12 residues. The CDR3 loop reads CSAKDGGYEQYF. The DNA of the CDR3 is TGCAGTGCTAAGGACGGTGGCTACGAGCAGTACTTC.

The genes are TRBV7-9 and TRBJ2-1; D is perhaps TRBD2 (5 bases). Trimming shortened V by 5 bases and J by 8 bases, and 13 bases separated the two germline ends. The CDR3 is 13 residues long. The germline CDR1 and CDR2 sequences are SEHNR and FQNEAQ (reference sequence). This CDR3 reads CASSGSPGYEQFF. In DNA, the CDR3 is TGTGCCAGCAGCGGGAGTCCAGGTTATGAGCAGTTCTTC.

The V call is TRBV29-1, the J call TRBJ2-2; D possibly matches TRBD1 or TRBD2 (5 bases each). V was cut by 4 bases and J by 2 bases, with 17 bases left in between. The CDR3 spans 16 residues. Germline V lookup: CDR1 SQVTM, CDR2 ANQGSEA. The CDR3, as DNA: TGCAGCGTTGTATATCGGCAGGGAGCAAACACCGGGGAGCTGTTTTTT. Residues: CSVVYRQGANTGELFF.